Listed below are T cell receptor beta chains from one sample, sequenced in a study of identical twins. Via MiXCR, TCRdb re-called the 5' RACE reads, giving one row per CDR3 protein. This sample has roughly 540,000 distinct CDR3 sequences; around 20% occur once, and the top ten carry around 0.9%. This sample was also put to use in a study of T cells expressing NK-cell markers.

The sequenced material came from CD4+ T cells sorted from blood. The receptors stem from a young woman in good health. The CDR3 runs from the conserved cysteine through the conserved F or W. D genes are given only for firm matches. The listing skips clone size in some rows; elsewhere it reads once, few, many or a size class.

j_gene	abundance	v_gene	d_gene	CDR3aa	CDR3nt
TRBJ1-1	few	TRBV3-1	-	CASRGDHTEAFF	TGTGCCAGCAGAGGGGATCACACTGAAGCTTTCTTT
TRBJ2-2	-	TRBV29-1	-	CSVEVPSGNTGELFF	TGCAGCGTTGAAGTCCCAAGCGGGAACACCGGGGAGCTGTTTTTT
TRBJ1-1	many	TRBV12-3/TRBV12-4	TRBD1	CASSFTDRGHQAFF	TGTGCCAGCAGTTTTACCGACAGGGGACATCAAGCTTTCTTT
TRBJ2-1	few	TRBV6-6	TRBD2	CASSYGREVEQFF	TGTGCCAGCAGTTACGGGCGGGAGGTAGAGCAGTTCTTC
TRBJ2-7	many	TRBV5-4	TRBD2	CASSRGGNAEYEQYF	TGTGCCAGCAGCCGGGGGGGGAACGCCGAATACGAGCAGTACTTC
TRBJ2-7	many	TRBV15	TRBD2	CATGTGTRGEQYF	TGTGCCACCGGCACCGGGACTAGGGGCGAGCAGTACTTC
TRBJ1-6	-	TRBV12-3/TRBV12-4	-	CASSASRLGSYSPLHF	TGTGCCAGCAGTGCCAGCCGACTGGGGAGCTATTCACCCCTCCACTTT
TRBJ1-5	many	TRBV29-1	TRBD1	CSVWPGGGQPQHF	TGCAGCGTTTGGCCAGGGGGGGGTCAGCCCCAGCATTTT
TRBJ1-3	-	TRBV4-3	-	CASSQDSPSMGGNTIYF	TGCGCCAGCAGCCAAGACTCCCCGTCAATGGGTGGAAACACCATATATTTT
TRBJ2-5	-	TRBV29-1	TRBD1	CSVRSGTGGWETQYF	TGCAGCGTTCGATCCGGGACAGGGGGATGGGAGACCCAGTACTTC
TRBJ2-7	-	TRBV29-1	-	CSVEVVREQYF	TGCAGCGTTGAGGTGGTGAGGGAGCAGTACTTC
TRBJ2-1	-	TRBV25-1	TRBD2	CASREDLAGAVHEQFF	TGTGCCAGCAGAGAAGACCTAGCGGGAGCTGTCCATGAGCAGTTCTTC
TRBJ2-3	few	TRBV9	-	CASSVGNPDTQYF	TGTGCCAGCAGCGTAGGTAATCCAGATACGCAGTATTTT
TRBJ2-5	few	TRBV12-3/TRBV12-4	TRBD1	CASRPTKGAQETQYF	TGTGCCAGCAGACCTACCAAGGGGGCCCAAGAGACCCAGTACTTC
TRBJ2-1	-	TRBV7-2	-	CASSDQSGPYNEQFF	TGTGCCAGCAGCGACCAAAGCGGGCCTTACAATGAGCAGTTCTTC
TRBJ2-3	-	TRBV29-1	TRBD1	CSVLRGLGQSTQYF	TGCAGCGTCCTCAGGGGGTTGGGGCAGAGTACGCAGTATTTT
TRBJ2-3	-	TRBV4-2	-	CASSQAGRGTSTDTQYF	TGTGCCAGCAGCCAGGCAGGACGGGGGACTAGCACAGATACGCAGTATTTT
TRBJ1-1	few	TRBV6-5	-	CASRGVRGEAFF	TGTGCCAGCAGGGGCGTGAGGGGTGAAGCTTTCTTT
TRBJ2-3	few	TRBV20-1	TRBD1	CSARSTGQGRADTQYF	TGCAGTGCTAGATCAACCGGACAGGGGAGGGCAGATACGCAGTATTTT
TRBJ2-7	-	TRBV30	-	CAWSNRVSSYEQYF	TGTGCCTGGAGTAACAGGGTGAGCTCCTACGAGCAGTACTTC
TRBJ2-6	-	TRBV19	-	CASTIRGYTGANVLTF	TGTGCCAGTACTATCCGGGGTTACACTGGGGCCAACGTCCTGACTTTC
TRBJ2-3	few	TRBV20-1	TRBD2	CSASLPGGGTDTQYF	TGCAGTGCTAGTTTGCCGGGGGGGGGCACAGATACGCAGTATTTT
TRBJ2-1	-	TRBV4-1	-	CASRDGFYNEQFF	TGCGCCAGCAGGGACGGGTTCTACAATGAGCAGTTCTTC
TRBJ2-1	many	TRBV10-3	-	CAISESAGLVYNEQFF	TGTGCCATCAGTGAGTCGGCGGGACTCGTCTACAATGAGCAGTTCTTC
TRBJ2-1	-	TRBV20-1	TRBD1	CSATRDRGVDGQFF	TGCAGTGCTACCCGGGACAGGGGTGTGGATGGGCAGTTCTTC
TRBJ1-3	few	TRBV7-9	-	CAGGLAGNTIYF	TGTGCCGGGGGGTTGGCTGGAAACACCATATATTTT
TRBJ2-3	-	TRBV5-1	-	CASSLSMGTQYF	TGCGCCAGCAGCTTGTCGATGGGAACGCAGTATTTT
TRBJ1-1	many	TRBV12-3/TRBV12-4	-	CASSLFEYTEAFF	TGTGCCAGCAGTCTCTTTGAGTACACTGAAGCTTTCTTT
TRBJ2-1	-	TRBV7-9	TRBD2	CASSLSRAGINEQFF	TGTGCCAGCAGCTTAAGTCGAGCGGGGATCAATGAGCAGTTCTTC
TRBJ1-1	-	TRBV12-3/TRBV12-4	-	CASSFAGAAFF	TGTGCCAGCAGTTTCGCGGGGGCGGCTTTCTTT
TRBJ1-2	few	TRBV5-1	TRBD1	CASSRDRVNGYTF	TGCGCCAGCAGTCGCGACAGGGTAAATGGCTACACCTTC
TRBJ2-4	-	TRBV6-5	-	CASSSFLAKNIQYF	TGTGCCAGCAGTTCCTTCTTGGCCAAAAACATTCAGTACTTC
TRBJ2-4	-	TRBV12-5	TRBD2	CASGLVLGELAGISGGAKNIQYF	TGTGCTAGTGGTTTGGTACTTGGGGAACTAGCGGGGATCTCCGGGGGGGCCAAAAACATTCAGTACTTC
TRBJ2-3	-	TRBV15	-	CATSRDLATDTQYF	TGTGCCACCAGCAGAGATCTTGCCACCGATACGCAGTATTTT
TRBJ1-4	many	TRBV9	-	CASSSPGPLNEKLFF	TGTGCCAGCAGCTCCCCGGGACCGCTTAATGAAAAACTGTTTTTT
TRBJ2-5	-	TRBV5-5	TRBD2	CASSLAFREGVREETQYF	TGTGCCAGCAGCTTGGCATTCCGGGAGGGGGTTCGGGAAGAGACCCAGTACTTC
TRBJ2-7	-	TRBV4-3	TRBD2	CASSQEASGSYEQYF	TGCGCCAGCAGCCAAGAGGCTAGCGGGAGTTACGAGCAGTACTTC
TRBJ2-3	-	TRBV9	-	CASSGSLADTQYF	TGTGCCAGCAGCGGATCGTTGGCAGATACGCAGTATTTT
TRBJ1-1	few	TRBV29-1	TRBD1	CSVGQGGEAFF	TGCAGCGTGGGACAGGGAGGTGAAGCTTTCTTT
TRBJ2-1	few	TRBV7-2	-	CASHMQSYNEQFF	TGTGCCAGCCACATGCAATCCTACAATGAGCAGTTCTTC
TRBJ2-1	few	TRBV20-1	-	CSARDQRWKDEQFF	TGCAGTGCTAGAGACCAGAGGTGGAAGGATGAGCAGTTCTTC
TRBJ1-1	-	TRBV20-1	-	CSATDGPTEAFF	TGCAGTGCGACGGACGGCCCCACTGAAGCTTTCTTT
TRBJ1-1	-	TRBV10-3	-	CAISRDITEAFF	TGTGCCATCAGCCGGGACATCACTGAAGCTTTCTTT
TRBJ2-1	-	TRBV5-1	TRBD2	CASSFSGGPPAYNEQFF	TGCGCCAGCAGCTTTAGCGGGGGACCACCGGCCTACAATGAGCAGTTCTTC
TRBJ2-5	few	TRBV20-1	-	CSARGLGETQYF	TGCAGTGCTCGGGGCCTAGGAGAGACCCAGTACTTC
TRBJ2-1	few	TRBV10-2	TRBD2	CASSGGEREGWDEQFF	TGCGCCAGCAGTGGTGGGGAGCGGGAGGGTTGGGATGAGCAGTTCTTC
TRBJ2-3	few	TRBV7-6	TRBD1	CASTATGITDTQYF	TGTGCCAGCACGGCGACAGGGATCACAGATACGCAGTATTTT
TRBJ2-3	few	TRBV12-3/TRBV12-4	-	CASRDLNTDTQYF	TGTGCCAGCCGGGACCTGAACACAGATACGCAGTATTTT
TRBJ2-7	few	TRBV9	-	CASSADNSYEQYF	TGTGCCAGCAGCGCCGACAACTCCTACGAGCAGTACTTC
TRBJ2-1	-	TRBV5-1	-	CASSLARARDYNEQFF	TGCGCCAGCAGCTTGGCCCGGGCTAGGGACTACAATGAGCAGTTCTTC
TRBJ1-4	-	TRBV6-6	-	CASSYANEKLFF	TGTGCCAGCAGTTACGCAAATGAAAAACTGTTTTTT
TRBJ2-2	-	TRBV6-5	-	CASSYSRAARTGELFF	TGTGCCAGCAGTTACTCGAGGGCAGCCCGCACCGGGGAGCTGTTTTTT
TRBJ1-1	few	TRBV15	-	CATSRFRERNTEAFF	TGTGCCACCAGCAGATTCCGAGAGAGAAACACTGAAGCTTTCTTT
TRBJ2-3	-	TRBV20-1	TRBD2	CSAKSRTSGRTDTQYF	TGCAGTGCGAAGAGCCGGACTAGCGGGCGCACAGATACGCAGTATTTT
TRBJ1-2	many	TRBV6-5	-	CASSYSYGGYYGYTF	TGTGCCAGCAGTTACTCGTACGGCGGTTACTATGGCTACACCTTC
TRBJ2-1	-	TRBV7-2	-	CASSLVRGAYNEQFF	TGTGCCAGCAGCTTAGTGCGGGGAGCCTACAATGAGCAGTTCTTC
TRBJ1-1	-	TRBV3-1	TRBD1	CASSSLAGGTEAFF	TGTGCCAGCAGCTCGCTGGCAGGGGGAACTGAAGCTTTCTTT
TRBJ2-1	few	TRBV29-1	TRBD2	CSVRTSGGSSYNEQFF	TGCAGCGTTAGGACTAGCGGGGGGAGCTCCTACAATGAGCAGTTCTTC